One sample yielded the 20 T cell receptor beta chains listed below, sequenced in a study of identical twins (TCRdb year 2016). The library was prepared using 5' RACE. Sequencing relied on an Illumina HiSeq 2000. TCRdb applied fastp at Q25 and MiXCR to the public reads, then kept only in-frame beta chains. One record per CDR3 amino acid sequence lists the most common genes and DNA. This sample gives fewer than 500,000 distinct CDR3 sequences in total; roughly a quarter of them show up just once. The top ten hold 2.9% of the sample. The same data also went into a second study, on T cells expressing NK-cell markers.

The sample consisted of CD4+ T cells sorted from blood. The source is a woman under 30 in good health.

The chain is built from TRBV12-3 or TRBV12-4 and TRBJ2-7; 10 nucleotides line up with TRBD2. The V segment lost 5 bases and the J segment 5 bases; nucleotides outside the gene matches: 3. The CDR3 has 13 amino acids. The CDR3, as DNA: TGTGCCAGCAGTCGAGGACTAGCGGACGAGCAGTACTTC. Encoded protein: CASSRGLADEQYF.

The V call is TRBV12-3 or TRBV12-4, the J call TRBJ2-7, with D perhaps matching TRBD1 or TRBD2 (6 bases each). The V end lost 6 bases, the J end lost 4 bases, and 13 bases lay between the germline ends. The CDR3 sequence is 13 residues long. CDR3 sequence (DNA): TGTGCCAGCAGACAGCAGGGGAGGTACGAGCAGTACTTC. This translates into CASRQQGRYEQYF.

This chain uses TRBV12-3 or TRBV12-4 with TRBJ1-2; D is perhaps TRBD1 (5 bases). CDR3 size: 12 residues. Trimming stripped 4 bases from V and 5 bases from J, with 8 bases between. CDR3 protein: CASSYGGYGYTF. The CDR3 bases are TGTGCCAGCAGTTACGGGGGGTATGGCTACACCTTC.

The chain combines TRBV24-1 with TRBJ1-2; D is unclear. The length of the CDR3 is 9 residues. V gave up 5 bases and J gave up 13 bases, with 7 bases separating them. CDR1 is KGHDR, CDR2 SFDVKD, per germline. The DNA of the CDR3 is TGTGCCACCAGTGGTCTGATCACCTTC. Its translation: CATSGLITF.

CDR3 amino acids: CSGRRASNQPQHF. The CDR3 nucleotides read TGCAGTGGCCGGCGAGCTAGCAATCAGCCCCAGCATTTT. The chain recombines TRBV20-1 with TRBJ1-5; the D is unclear. Between the trimmed V and J ends, which lost 7 bases and 0 bases, there was a span of 10 bases. The CDR3 is made up of 13 amino acids. Per the germline V gene, CDR1 is DFQATT and CDR2 is SNEGSKA (reference sequence).

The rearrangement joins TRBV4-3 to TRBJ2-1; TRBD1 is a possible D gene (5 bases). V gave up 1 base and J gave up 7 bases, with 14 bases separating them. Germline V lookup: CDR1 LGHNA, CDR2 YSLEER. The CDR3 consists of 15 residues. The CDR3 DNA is TGCGCCAGCAGCCAAGTGATGACAGACGCGAATGAGCAGTTCTTC. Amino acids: CASSQVMTDANEQFF.

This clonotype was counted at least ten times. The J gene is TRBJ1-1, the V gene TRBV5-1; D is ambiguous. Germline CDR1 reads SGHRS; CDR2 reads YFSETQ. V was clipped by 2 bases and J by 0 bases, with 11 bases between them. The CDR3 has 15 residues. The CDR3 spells CASSFSALMNTEAFF. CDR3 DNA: TGCGCCAGCAGCTTTTCAGCACTTATGAACACTGAAGCTTTCTTT.

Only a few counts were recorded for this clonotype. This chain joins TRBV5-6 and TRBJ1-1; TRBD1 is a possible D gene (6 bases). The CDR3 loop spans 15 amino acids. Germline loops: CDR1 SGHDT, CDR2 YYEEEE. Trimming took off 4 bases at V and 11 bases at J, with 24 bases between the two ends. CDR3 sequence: CASSLSTQRGMRAFF. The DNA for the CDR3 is TGTGCCAGCAGCCTCTCAACCCAGAGGGGGATGAGGGCTTTCTTT.

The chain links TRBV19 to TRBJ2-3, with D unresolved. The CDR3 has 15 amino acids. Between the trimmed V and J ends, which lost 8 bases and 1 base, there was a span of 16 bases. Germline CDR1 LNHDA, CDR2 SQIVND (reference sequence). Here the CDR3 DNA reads TGTGCCAGTTCCCGGCGCCCACAGCGCACAGATACGCAGTATTTT. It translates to CASSRRPQRTDTQYF.

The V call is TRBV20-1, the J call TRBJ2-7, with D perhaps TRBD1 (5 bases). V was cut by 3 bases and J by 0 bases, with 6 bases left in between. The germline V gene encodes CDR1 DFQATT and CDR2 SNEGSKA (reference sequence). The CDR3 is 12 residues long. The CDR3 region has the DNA TGCAGTGCTAGCCAGGGCTCCTACGAGCAGTACTTC. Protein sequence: CSASQGSYEQYF.

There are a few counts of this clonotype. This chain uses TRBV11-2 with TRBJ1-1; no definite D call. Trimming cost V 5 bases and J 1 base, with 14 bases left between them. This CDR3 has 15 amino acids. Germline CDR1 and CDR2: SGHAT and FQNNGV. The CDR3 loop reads CASSRTTGWNTEAFF. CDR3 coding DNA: TGTGCCAGCAGCCGAACGACGGGCTGGAACACTGAAGCTTTCTTT. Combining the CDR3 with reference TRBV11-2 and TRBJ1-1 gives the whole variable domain EAGVAQSPRYKIIEKRQSVAFWCNPISGHATLYWYQQILGQGPKLLIQFQNNGVVDDSQLPKDRFSAERLKGVDSTLKIQPAKLEDSAVYLCASSRTTGWNTEAFFGQGTRLTVV.

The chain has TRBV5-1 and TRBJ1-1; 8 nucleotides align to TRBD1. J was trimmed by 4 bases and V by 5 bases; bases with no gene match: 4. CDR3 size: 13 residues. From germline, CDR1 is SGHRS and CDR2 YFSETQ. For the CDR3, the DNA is TGCGCCAGCAGGGCCGGACAGGGCACTGAAGCTTTCTTT. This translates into CASRAGQGTEAFF.

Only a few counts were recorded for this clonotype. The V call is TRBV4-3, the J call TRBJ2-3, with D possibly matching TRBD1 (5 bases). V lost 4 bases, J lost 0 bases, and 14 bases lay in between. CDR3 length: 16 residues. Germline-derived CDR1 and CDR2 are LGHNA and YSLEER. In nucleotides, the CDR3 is TGCGCCAGCAGCCCTGGGCTAGGGGCTAGCACAGATACGCAGTATTTT. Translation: CASSPGLGASTDTQYF.

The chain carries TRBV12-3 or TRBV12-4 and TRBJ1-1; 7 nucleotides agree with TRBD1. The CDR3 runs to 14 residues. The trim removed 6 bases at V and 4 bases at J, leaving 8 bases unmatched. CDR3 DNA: TGTGCCAGCAGGCTCCAAAGGGGGCGCACTGAAGCTTTCTTT. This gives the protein CASRLQRGRTEAFF.

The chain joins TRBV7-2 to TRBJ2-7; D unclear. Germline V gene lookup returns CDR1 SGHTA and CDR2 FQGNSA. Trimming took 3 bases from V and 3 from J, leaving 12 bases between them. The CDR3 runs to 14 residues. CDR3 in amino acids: CASSFRAPNYEQYF. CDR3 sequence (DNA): TGTGCCAGCAGCTTTCGGGCCCCAAACTACGAGCAGTACTTC.

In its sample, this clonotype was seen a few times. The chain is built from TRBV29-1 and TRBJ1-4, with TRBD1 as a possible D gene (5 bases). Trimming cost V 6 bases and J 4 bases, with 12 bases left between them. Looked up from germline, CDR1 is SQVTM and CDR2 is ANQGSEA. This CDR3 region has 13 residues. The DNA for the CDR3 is TGCAGCGTCCAAGACAGCGTTAATGAAAAACTGTTTTTT. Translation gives CSVQDSVNEKLFF.

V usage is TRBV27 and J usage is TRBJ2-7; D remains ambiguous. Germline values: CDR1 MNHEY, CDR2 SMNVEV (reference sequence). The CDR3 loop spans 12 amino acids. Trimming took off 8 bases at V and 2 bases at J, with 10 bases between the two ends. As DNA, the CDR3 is TGTGCCAGCGCCAACCGCCCCTACGAGCAGTACTTC. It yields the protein CASANRPYEQYF.

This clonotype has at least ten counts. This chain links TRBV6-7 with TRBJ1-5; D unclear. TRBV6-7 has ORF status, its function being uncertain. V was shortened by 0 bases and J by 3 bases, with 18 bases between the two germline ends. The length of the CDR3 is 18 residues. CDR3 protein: CASSYSSATKGNNQPQHF. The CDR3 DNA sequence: TGTGCCAGCAGTTACTCTAGTGCGACGAAGGGTAACAATCAGCCCCAGCATTTT.

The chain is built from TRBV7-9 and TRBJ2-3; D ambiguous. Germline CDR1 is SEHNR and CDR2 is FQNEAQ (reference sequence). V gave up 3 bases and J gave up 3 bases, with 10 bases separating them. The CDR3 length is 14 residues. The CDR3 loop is CASSFNVNTDTQYF. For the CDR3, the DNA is TGTGCCAGCAGCTTCAATGTGAATACAGATACGCAGTATTTT.

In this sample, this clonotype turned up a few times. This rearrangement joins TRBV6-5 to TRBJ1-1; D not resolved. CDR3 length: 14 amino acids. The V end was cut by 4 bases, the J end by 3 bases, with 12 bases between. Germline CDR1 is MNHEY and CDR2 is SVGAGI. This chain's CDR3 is CASSSRLEYTEAFF. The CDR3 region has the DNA TGTGCCAGCAGTTCAAGACTGGAGTACACTGAAGCTTTCTTT.